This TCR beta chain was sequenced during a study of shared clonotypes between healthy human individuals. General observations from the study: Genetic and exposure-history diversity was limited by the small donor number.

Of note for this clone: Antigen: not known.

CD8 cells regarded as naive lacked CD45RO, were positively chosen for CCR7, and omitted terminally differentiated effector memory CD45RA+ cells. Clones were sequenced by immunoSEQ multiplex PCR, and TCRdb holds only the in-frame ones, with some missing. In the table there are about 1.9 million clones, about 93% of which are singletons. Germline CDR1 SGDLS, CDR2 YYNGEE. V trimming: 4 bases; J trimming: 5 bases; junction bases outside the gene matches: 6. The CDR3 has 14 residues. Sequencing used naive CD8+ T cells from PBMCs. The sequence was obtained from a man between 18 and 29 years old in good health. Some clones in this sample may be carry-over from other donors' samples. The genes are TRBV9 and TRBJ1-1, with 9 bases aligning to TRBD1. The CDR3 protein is CASSLTGGATEAFF. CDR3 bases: TGTGCCAGCAGCTTGACAGGGGGGGCAACTGAAGCTTTCTTT.